Listed below are T cell receptor beta chains from one sample, sequenced in a study of blood T cells in healthy people across ages. MiXCR, applied by TCRdb to the 5' RACE reads, yields one record per CDR3 protein. The sample holds 1.5 million to 2 million distinct CDR3 sequences; approximately 30% are singletons and the top ten take 6.5% to 8.5%. Sequenced input: blood. The receptors come from a woman younger than 45 in good health. CDR3s include the opening cysteine and the closing phenylalanine or tryptophan. Each record gives: J gene, clone size, V gene, D gene, CDR3 DNA, CDR3 protein. The D gene is left open where the match is weak. Expanded clones are given a class, and other clones once, few, many or no size at all.

j_gene: TRBJ1-5
abundance: few
v_gene: TRBV5-1
d_gene: TRBD1
CDR3nt: TGCGCCAGCAGCTTGACAGGGGGCTTAGACAATCAGCCCCAGCATTTT
CDR3aa: CASSLTGGLDNQPQHF

j_gene: TRBJ2-5
abundance: many
v_gene: TRBV5-1
d_gene: -
CDR3nt: TGCGCCAGCAGCTTGGGGCCCACGGAGGAGACCCAGTACTTC
CDR3aa: CASSLGPTEETQYF

j_gene: TRBJ1-4
abundance: once
v_gene: TRBV7-2
d_gene: -
CDR3nt: TGTGCCAGCAGCTCCTTTCAGGATGAAAAACTGTTTTTT
CDR3aa: CASSSFQDEKLFF

j_gene: TRBJ2-3
abundance: -
v_gene: TRBV20-1
d_gene: TRBD2
CDR3nt: TGCAGTGCTACGCCCGGACTAGCGGTTAGCACAGATGCGCAGTATTTT
CDR3aa: CSATPGLAVSTDAQYF

j_gene: TRBJ2-3
abundance: many
v_gene: TRBV4-3
d_gene: TRBD2
CDR3nt: TGCGCCAGCAGCCCCGGGACTAGGAAGCCAGATACGCAGTATTTT
CDR3aa: CASSPGTRKPDTQYF

j_gene: TRBJ2-2
abundance: -
v_gene: TRBV15
d_gene: TRBD2
CDR3nt: TGTGCCACCAGCAGAGATCCCCCCCCTAGCGGGAGGCCAAACACCGGGGAGCTGTTTTTT
CDR3aa: CATSRDPPPSGRPNTGELFF

j_gene: TRBJ2-4
abundance: many
v_gene: TRBV4-1
d_gene: -
CDR3nt: TGCGCCAGCAGCCAAGAGGCAGGGATGGCCAAAAACATTCAGTACTTC
CDR3aa: CASSQEAGMAKNIQYF

j_gene: TRBJ2-4
abundance: few
v_gene: TRBV7-7
d_gene: TRBD2
CDR3nt: TGTGCCAGCAGCTTAGCAGTTACTAGCGGGGTAGATGAGCAGTACTTC
CDR3aa: CASSLAVTSGVDEQYF

j_gene: TRBJ1-1
abundance: -
v_gene: TRBV7-9
d_gene: -
CDR3nt: TGTGCCAGCGGGGGGGGCTTCGCTTTCTTT
CDR3aa: CASGGGFAFF

j_gene: TRBJ2-7
abundance: -
v_gene: TRBV29-1
d_gene: -
CDR3nt: TGCAGCGTGTATTTGGGACAAGGATACGAGCAGTACTTC
CDR3aa: CSVYLGQGYEQYF

j_gene: TRBJ2-7
abundance: many
v_gene: TRBV5-1
d_gene: -
CDR3nt: TGCGCCAGCAGCTGGGGCTTTAGCTACGAGCAGTACTTC
CDR3aa: CASSWGFSYEQYF

j_gene: TRBJ2-7
abundance: many
v_gene: TRBV20-1
d_gene: TRBD1
CDR3nt: TGCAGTGCAGCCGGGGACAGACTCTCCTACGAGCAGTACTTC
CDR3aa: CSAAGDRLSYEQYF

j_gene: TRBJ1-2
abundance: many
v_gene: TRBV20-1
d_gene: -
CDR3nt: TGCAGTGCCATAACAGGAGAAGGCTACACCTTC
CDR3aa: CSAITGEGYTF

j_gene: TRBJ2-3
abundance: few
v_gene: TRBV2
d_gene: TRBD2
CDR3nt: TGTGCCAGCAGTGTGCTAGCGGGAGGTTCAGATACGCAGTATTTT
CDR3aa: CASSVLAGGSDTQYF

j_gene: TRBJ1-1
abundance: few
v_gene: TRBV29-1
d_gene: -
CDR3nt: TGCAGCGTTGCTGGGTATGTTACTGAAGCTTTCTTT
CDR3aa: CSVAGYVTEAFF

j_gene: TRBJ2-5
abundance: -
v_gene: TRBV7-2
d_gene: -
CDR3nt: TGTGCCAGCAGCGGAAGCCGGGCCACAGGGATGAGGGAGCAGTACTTC
CDR3aa: CASSGSRATGMREQYF

j_gene: TRBJ2-1
abundance: few
v_gene: TRBV13
d_gene: TRBD2
CDR3nt: TGTGCCAGCAGCGTCCTAGCGGGGGGGCTTTTTGCTGAGCAGTTCTTC
CDR3aa: CASSVLAGGLFAEQFF

j_gene: TRBJ2-1
abundance: -
v_gene: TRBV20-1
d_gene: -
CDR3nt: TGCAGTGCTAGCAGGGGGGTTGATGAGCAGTTCTTC
CDR3aa: CSASRGVDEQFF

j_gene: TRBJ1-5
abundance: -
v_gene: TRBV7-9
d_gene: -
CDR3nt: TGTGCCAGCAGCCAGGGAGGGGCGGCCGACAATCAGCCCCAGCATTTT
CDR3aa: CASSQGGAADNQPQHF

j_gene: TRBJ2-2
abundance: -
v_gene: TRBV11-3
d_gene: -
CDR3nt: TGTGCCAGCAGCTTAAAGGGCGGGGAGCTGTTTTTT
CDR3aa: CASSLKGGELFF

j_gene: TRBJ2-1
abundance: few
v_gene: TRBV7-9
d_gene: -
CDR3nt: TGTGCCAGCAGCCCCGCCTCGTTTCGCCCAATAGAGCAGTTCTTC
CDR3aa: CASSPASFRPIEQFF

j_gene: TRBJ2-1
abundance: -
v_gene: TRBV5-4
d_gene: -
CDR3nt: TGTGCCAGCAGCTGGGCCGGAACCTACAATGAGCAGTTCTTC
CDR3aa: CASSWAGTYNEQFF

j_gene: TRBJ1-4
abundance: few
v_gene: TRBV6-6
d_gene: -
CDR3nt: TGTGCCAGCAGGAAGGCCTCAGGGGCAACTAATGAAAAACTGTTTTTT
CDR3aa: CASRKASGATNEKLFF

j_gene: TRBJ2-7
abundance: -
v_gene: TRBV28
d_gene: TRBD2
CDR3nt: TGTGCCAGCCGTGGGCAAGCGGGGGGGCGTATCAATGAGCAGTACTTC
CDR3aa: CASRGQAGGRINEQYF

j_gene: TRBJ2-7
abundance: many
v_gene: TRBV2
d_gene: -
CDR3nt: TGTGCCAGCAGGGGGGAATTGAGGAGGGGCGAGCAGTACTTC
CDR3aa: CASRGELRRGEQYF

j_gene: TRBJ1-1
abundance: few
v_gene: TRBV10-3
d_gene: -
CDR3nt: TGTGCCATCAGTGGCCCGGACAGAGGAACCAACACTGAAGCTTTCTTT
CDR3aa: CAISGPDRGTNTEAFF

j_gene: TRBJ2-2
abundance: -
v_gene: TRBV7-6
d_gene: -
CDR3nt: TGTGCCAGCAGCCCCCTAGTCACCGGGGAGCTGTTTTTT
CDR3aa: CASSPLVTGELFF

j_gene: TRBJ2-7
abundance: -
v_gene: TRBV7-6
d_gene: -
CDR3nt: TGTGCCAGCAGCTTAGAGGCCTACATAAGCTACAATGAGCAGTACTTC
CDR3aa: CASSLEAYISYNEQYF

j_gene: TRBJ2-7
abundance: -
v_gene: TRBV5-4
d_gene: -
CDR3nt: TGTGCCAGCAGCTCCCGGGACGGAAACTCCTACGAGCAGTACTTC
CDR3aa: CASSSRDGNSYEQYF